This T cell receptor beta chain was recovered during a study of blood T cell repertoires in COVID-19. Study in general: Both acute and convalescent COVID-19 samples were obtained from the United States, Italy and Spain. T cells, B-cell-depleted T cells, or PBMCs provided the cDNA or gDNA that served as material.

Authors' processing steps: Quantification of nucleated cells was approximated via reference gene primer amplification. Assay: immunoSEQ multiplex PCR; the TCRdb copy retains only in-frame clones and omits some. V and J calls plus clone size are reproduced from that table; the DNA served to infer D and trimming. The sample contains around 93,000 clones, around 90% of which appear only once. V shed 0 bases and J shed 7 bases, with 15 bases lying between them. Germline V gives CDR1 SQVTM, CDR2 ANQGSEA. This CDR3 comprises 14 residues. This TCR was recovered from a man aged 80 or over with acute or convalescent COVID-19. Specimen: peripheral blood. This chain links TRBV29-1 with TRBJ1-1; unclear D gene. DNA of the CDR3: TGCAGCGTTGAAGAATATATAGGGAGCCGTGAAGCTTTCTTT. Translated: CSVEEYIGSREAFF.